This T cell receptor beta chain was documented in a study of cytomegalovirus exposure and HLA in healthy donors. Study-level background: Earlier results showed 90 million to 120 million unique TCR beta sequences derived from roughly 200 million T cells. Out of about 410 genotyped donors, less than 90% belonged to the Caucasian-associated ancestry cluster. The study, taken as a whole, reports: In the analysis, some V segments, TRBV6-2 and TRBV6-3 included, were excluded as indistinguishable.

PCR primers comprised 60 Vbeta and 13 Jbeta primers. Only in-frame clones appear in the TCRdb table, and some are missing; sequencing was by immunoSEQ multiplex PCR. This sample carries 100,000 to 150,000 clones, about 8.5% of them seen once, and the ten largest clones take 4.5% to 5.5%. CDR3 size: 13 residues. Germline CDR1 GTSNPN, CDR2 SVGIG (reference sequence). Trimming removed 7 bases from V and 10 bases from J, with 17 bases in between. A note on this clone: The target antigen is unknown.

The clonotype was recovered from a man aged 40-55 years in good health and CMV-seronegative. Source material: PBMCs. This sequence joins TRBV30 and TRBJ1-6; tentative D call: TRBD1 (6 bases). The CDR3 sequence: CAFTGTGNSPLHF. The CDR3 nucleotides read TGTGCCTTCACCGGCACAGGGAACTCACCCCTCCACTTT.